This TCR beta chain stems from a study of shared clonotypes between healthy human individuals. Study overall: There were three CD4 naive, three CD4 memory, two CD8 naive and one CD8 memory plates per donor. Overall study findings and caveats: Owing to a small donor count, the genetic and exposure-history diversity represented was limited. It was observed that 5% to 6.5% of naive CD4 clonotypes were shared across several donors.

The data were produced by immunoSEQ multiplex PCR, yet TCRdb's version contains in-frame clones alone and is incomplete. The data hold roughly 2.5 million clones, with around nine tenths observed a single time. Within Nashville, Tennessee resided all donors, each a Caucasian adult. In the case of this clone: Its specificity is not known.

V trimming: 4 bases; J trimming: 3 bases; junction bases outside the gene matches: 10. In germline, CDR1 is SGHRS, CDR2 YFSETQ. The CDR3 is made up of 16 amino acids. The sequence was collected from a man between 18 and 29 years old in good health. V and J are TRBV5-1 and TRBJ2-7, with 10 bases fitting TRBD1. The specimen sequenced was naive CD4+ T cells sorted from blood. The subset: CD45RA+ positively selected. CDR3 nucleotide sequence: TGCGCCAGCAGCAGCGGCGGGACAGGGGTTATCTACGAGCAGTACTTC. Its translation is CASSSGGTGVIYEQYF.